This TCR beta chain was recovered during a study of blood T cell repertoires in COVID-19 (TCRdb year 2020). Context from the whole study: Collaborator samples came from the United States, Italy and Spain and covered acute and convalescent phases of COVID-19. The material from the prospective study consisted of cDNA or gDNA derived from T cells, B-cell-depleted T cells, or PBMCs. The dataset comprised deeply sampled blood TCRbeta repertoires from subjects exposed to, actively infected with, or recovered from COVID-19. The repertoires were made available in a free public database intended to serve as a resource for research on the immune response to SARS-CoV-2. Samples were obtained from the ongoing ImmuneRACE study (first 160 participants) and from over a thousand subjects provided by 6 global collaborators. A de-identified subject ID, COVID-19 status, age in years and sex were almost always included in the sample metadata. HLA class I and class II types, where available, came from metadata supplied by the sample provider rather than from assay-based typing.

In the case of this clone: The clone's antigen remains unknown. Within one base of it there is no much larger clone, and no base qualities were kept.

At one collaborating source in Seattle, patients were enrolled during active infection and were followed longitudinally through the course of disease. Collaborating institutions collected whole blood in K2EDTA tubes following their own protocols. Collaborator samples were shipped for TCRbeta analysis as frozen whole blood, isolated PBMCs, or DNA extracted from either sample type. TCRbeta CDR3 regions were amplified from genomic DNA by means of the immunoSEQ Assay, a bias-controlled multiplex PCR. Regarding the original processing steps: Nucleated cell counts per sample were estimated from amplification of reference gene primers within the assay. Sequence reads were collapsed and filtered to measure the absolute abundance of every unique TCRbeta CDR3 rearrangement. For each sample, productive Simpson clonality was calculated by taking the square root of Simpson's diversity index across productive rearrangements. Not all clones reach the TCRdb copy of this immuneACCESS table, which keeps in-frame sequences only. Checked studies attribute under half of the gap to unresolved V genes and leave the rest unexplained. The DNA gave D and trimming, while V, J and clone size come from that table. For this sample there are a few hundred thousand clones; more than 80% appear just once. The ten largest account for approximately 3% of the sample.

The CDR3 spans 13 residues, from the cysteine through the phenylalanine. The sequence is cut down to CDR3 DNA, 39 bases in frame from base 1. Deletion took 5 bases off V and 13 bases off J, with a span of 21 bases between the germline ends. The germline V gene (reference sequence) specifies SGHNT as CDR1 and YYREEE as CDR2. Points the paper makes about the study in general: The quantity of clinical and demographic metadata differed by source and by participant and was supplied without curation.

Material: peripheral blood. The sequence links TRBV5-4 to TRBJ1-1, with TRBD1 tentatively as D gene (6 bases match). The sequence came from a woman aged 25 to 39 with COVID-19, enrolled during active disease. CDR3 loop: CASSLNIDRFVFF. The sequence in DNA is TGTGCCAGCAGTCTTAACATCGACAGGTTCGTTTTCTTT.